This T cell receptor (beta chain) was observed in a study of T cells in Graves' hyperthyroidism and ophthalmopathy. Overall study context: Peripheral blood collection took place at initial diagnosis, before any treatment. Points from the study as a whole: Blood shared most expanded thyroid clonotypes above 0.001. Ophthalmopathy and stable hyperthyroidism were told apart by a 13 V-J model.

This clonotype has ten or more counts. Its antigen is unknown. Researchers amplified the TCR beta CDR3 regions from RNA transcripts. HTBI primers were used for first-round RT-PCR of the TCR CDR3. TCRdb re-derived calls from the multiplex PCR reads in MiXCR, one entry per CDR3 protein. The repertoire includes roughly 560,000 distinct CDR3 sequences, roughly 14% of them detected once, and 3.5% to 4.5% sits in the top ten. The germline V gene has CDR1 MNHEY and CDR2 SMNVEV (reference sequence). There are 13 residues in the CDR3. Trimming cost V 3 bases and J 7 bases, with 13 bases left between them. Exclusion of patients followed from uncontrolled infection, other autoimmune disease, pregnancy or lactation.

The chain recombines TRBV27 with TRBJ2-7; D tentatively fits TRBD1 or TRBD2 (5 bases each). This receptor was taken from a middle-aged woman with Graves' ophthalmopathy. Sequenced material: blood. CDR3 region: CASSLGQTGEQYF. CDR3 nucleotides: TGTGCCAGCAGTTTGGGGCAAACGGGGGAGCAGTACTTC.